A selection of T cell receptor beta chains follows, all from one sample in a study of cytomegalovirus exposure and HLA in healthy donors. Clones were sequenced by immunoSEQ multiplex PCR, and TCRdb holds only the in-frame ones, with some missing. The repertoire includes around 180,000 clones, 81% of them detected once, and around 1.9% sits in the top ten. Source material: PBMCs. All receptors come from a man between 18 and 35 years old in good health and CMV-seronegative. Both conserved end residues are part of each CDR3. Each record gives: CDR3 length, J gene, clone size, V gene, D gene, CDR3 DNA, CDR3 protein. The D gene is left open where the match is weak. Clone size, where shown, is once, few, many, or a class for clones that have expanded.

>14|TRBJ2-1|-|TRBV29-1|TRBD2
TGCAGCGGAGGGTCGCGACTAGCGGGCAATGAGCAGTTCTTC
CSGGSRLAGNEQFF
>12|TRBJ2-5|-|TRBV29-1|TRBD1
TGCAGCGCCAGGACAGGGGAAGAGACCCAGTACTTC
CSARTGEETQYF
>14|TRBJ2-7|once|TRBV5-1|TRBD2
TGCGCCAGCAGCTTGGGGGAGGGTACCTACGAGCAGTACTTC
CASSLGEGTYEQYF
>11|TRBJ2-7|-|TRBV5-1|-
TGCGCCAGCAGCGCCTCCTACGAGCAGTACTTC
CASSASYEQYF
>15|TRBJ2-3|-|TRBV9|TRBD2
TGTGCCAGCAGCGTATTTCCCGGGGGGACAGATACGCAGTATTTT
CASSVFPGGTDTQYF
>17|TRBJ2-6|-|TRBV18|-
TGTGCCAGCTCGCAAAACGGAGGGGCGAGGGGGGCCAACGTCCTGACTTTC
CASSQNGGARGANVLTF
>15|TRBJ2-1|-|TRBV19|-
TGTGCCAGTAGTCGAGGCGGCGGGTTTAACGGTGAGCAGTTCTTC
CASSRGGGFNGEQFF
>14|TRBJ2-4|few|TRBV6-1|-
TGTGCCAGCAGTCAGGGGGGTCAGGGATACATTCAGTACTTC
CASSQGGQGYIQYF
>14|TRBJ1-3|few|TRBV7-6|TRBD1
TGTGCCAGCAGAGCAGGGGGTCCTGGAAACACCATATATTTT
CASRAGGPGNTIYF
>17|TRBJ2-3|-|TRBV28|TRBD2
TGTGCCAGCAGTTCGGCGGGAGGGCCAATAGTCACAGATACGCAGTATTTT
CASSSAGGPIVTDTQYF
>14|TRBJ1-1|-|TRBV5-4|-
TGTGCCAGCAGCTCCCGGGACACGAACACTGAAGCTTTCTTT
CASSSRDTNTEAFF
>16|TRBJ1-4|-|TRBV5-1|TRBD1
TGCGCCAGCAGCATCGGGACAGGGGGCCCTAATGAAAAACTGTTTTTT
CASSIGTGGPNEKLFF
>17|TRBJ2-2|-|TRBV7-8|TRBD1
TGTGCCAGCAGCTTTAGTGCTGGGACAGGGGTGTCCGGGGAGCTGTTTTTT
CASSFSAGTGVSGELFF